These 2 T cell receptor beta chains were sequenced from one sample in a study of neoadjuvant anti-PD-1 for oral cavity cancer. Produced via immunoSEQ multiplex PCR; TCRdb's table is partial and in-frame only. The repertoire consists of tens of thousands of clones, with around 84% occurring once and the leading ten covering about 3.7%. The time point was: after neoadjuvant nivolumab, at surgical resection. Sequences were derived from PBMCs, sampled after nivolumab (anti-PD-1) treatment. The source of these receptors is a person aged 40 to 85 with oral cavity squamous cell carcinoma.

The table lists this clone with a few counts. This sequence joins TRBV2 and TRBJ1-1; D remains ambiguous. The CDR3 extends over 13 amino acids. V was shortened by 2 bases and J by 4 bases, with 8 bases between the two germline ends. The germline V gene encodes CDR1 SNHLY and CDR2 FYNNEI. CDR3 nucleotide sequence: TGTGCCAGCAGTGAACAGGCTGGCACTGAAGCTTTCTTT. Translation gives CASSEQAGTEAFF. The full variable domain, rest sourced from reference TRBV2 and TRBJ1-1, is EPEVTQTPSHQVTQMGQEVILRCVPISNHLYFYWYRQILGQKVEFLVSFYNNEISEKSEIFDDQFSVERPDGSNFTLKIRSTKLEDSAMYFCASSEQAGTEAFFGQGTRLTVV.

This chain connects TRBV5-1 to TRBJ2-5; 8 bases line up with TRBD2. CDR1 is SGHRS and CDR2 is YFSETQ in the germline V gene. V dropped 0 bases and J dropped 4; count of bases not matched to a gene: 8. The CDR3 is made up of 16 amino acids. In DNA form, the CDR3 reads TGCGCCAGCAGCTTGGGAGCGGGAGTTCGGGGAGAGACCCAGTACTTC. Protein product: CASSLGAGVRGETQYF. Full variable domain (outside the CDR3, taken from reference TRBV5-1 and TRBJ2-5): KAGVTQTPRYLIKTRGQQVTLSCSPISGHRSVSWYQQTPGQGLQFLFEYFSETQRNKGNFPGRFSGRQFSNSRSEMNVSTLELGDSALYLCASSLGAGVRGETQYFGPGTRLLVL.